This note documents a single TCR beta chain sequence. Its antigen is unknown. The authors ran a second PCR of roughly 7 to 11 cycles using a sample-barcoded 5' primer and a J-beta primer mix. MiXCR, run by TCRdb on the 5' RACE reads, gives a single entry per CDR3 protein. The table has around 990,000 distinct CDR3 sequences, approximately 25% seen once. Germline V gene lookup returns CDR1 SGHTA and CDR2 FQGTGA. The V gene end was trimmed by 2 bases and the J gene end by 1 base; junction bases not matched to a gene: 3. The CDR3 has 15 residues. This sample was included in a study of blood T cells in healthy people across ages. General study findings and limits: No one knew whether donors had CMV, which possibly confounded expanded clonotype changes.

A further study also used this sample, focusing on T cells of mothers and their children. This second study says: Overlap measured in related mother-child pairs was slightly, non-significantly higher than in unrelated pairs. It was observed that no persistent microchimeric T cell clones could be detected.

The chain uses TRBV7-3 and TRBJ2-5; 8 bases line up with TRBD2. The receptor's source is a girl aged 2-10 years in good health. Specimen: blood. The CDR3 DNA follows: TGTGCCAGCAGCTTATACGGGGGGGGCCAAGAGACCCAGTACTTC. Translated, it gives CASSLYGGGQETQYF.